This entry describes one TCR beta chain. Libraries were prepared by immunoSEQ multiplex PCR; TCRdb keeps only in-frame clonotypes and omits some of them. The table records some 200,000 clones, 80% to 90% of them present only once. The sample belongs to a study of blood T cell repertoires in COVID-19. Study summary: The United States, Italy and Spain were the sources of the acute and convalescent COVID-19 samples. PBMCs, B-cell-depleted T cells, or T cells provided the cDNA or gDNA that made up the material.

This CDR3 is built from 13 residues. V was pared by 4 bases and J by 7 bases, with 5 bases of the junction left unmatched. Germline loops: CDR1 SGHDN, CDR2 FVKESK. The specimen sequenced was peripheral blood. This receptor was obtained from a man aged 25-40 years with active or convalescent COVID-19. The rearrangement joins TRBV14 to TRBJ1-2, with TRBD1 matching over 8 bases. CDR3 DNA: TGTGCCAGCAGCCCGACAGGGGCTGGTGGCTACACCTTC. Protein sequence: CASSPTGAGGYTF.